The T cell receptor (beta chain) under discussion was sequenced for a study of blood T cell repertoires in COVID-19 (TCRdb year 2020). For the study in its entirety: Collaborator samples came from the United States, Italy and Spain and covered acute and convalescent phases of COVID-19. The repertoires were released in a freely available public database intended as a resource for research on the immune response to SARS-CoV-2. The material from the prospective study consisted of cDNA or gDNA derived from T cells, B-cell-depleted T cells, or PBMCs. Samples came from the ongoing ImmuneRACE study (first 160 participants) plus 1,254 subjects from 6 global collaborators. The dataset comprised deeply sampled blood TCRbeta repertoires from subjects exposed to, actively infected with, or recovered from COVID-19. Where available, HLA class I and class II types were taken from metadata supplied by the sample provider and were not determined by assay-based typing. Sample metadata almost always included a de-identified subject ID, COVID-19 status, age in years and sex. Here is what the overall study found, with its caveats: Clinical and demographic metadata were provided uncurated, with the amount varying by source and participant.

A single count supports this clone. The clone's antigen remains unknown. Qualities for individual bases were not recorded, and no much larger clone is one base off. This sample also contains other DNA sequences that code for the same CDR3. TCRbeta CDR3 regions were amplified from genomic DNA by means of the immunoSEQ Assay, a bias-controlled multiplex PCR. For the original study's pipeline: The number of nucleated cells in each sample was estimated from the amplification of reference gene primers within the assay. To quantify the absolute abundance of each unique TCRbeta CDR3 rearrangement, sequence reads were collapsed and filtered. For each sample, productive Simpson clonality was calculated as the square root of Simpson's diversity index across productive rearrangements. The table comes from immuneACCESS by way of TCRdb, which keeps in-frame sequences with V and J called. Part of the clones is missing from these tables; in studies checked, under half for an unresolved V gene and the rest for unknown reasons. V and J calls and clone size are copied from that table; D and trimming were computed from the DNA. Within this sample are about 200,000 clones, with roughly 84% of them counted one time only. About 5% of the sample belongs to the ten largest clones.

The collaborating institutions used their own protocols to collect whole blood in K2EDTA tubes. For TCRbeta analysis, collaborator samples were shipped as frozen whole blood, as isolated PBMCs, or as DNA extracted from either sample type. The sequence came from a woman of 80 years or more with acute or convalescent COVID-19. Sequencing was done on a sample of peripheral blood.

The CDR3 region reads CAWSGGNYGYTF. In nucleotides, the sequence is TGTGCCTGGAGCGGGGGGAACTATGGCTACACCTTC. The rearrangement joined TRBV30 to TRBJ1-2; D gene: possibly TRBD1, on 5 matching bases. From the germline V gene (reference sequence), CDR1 is GTSNPN and CDR2 is SVGIG. Deletion took 3 bases off V and 2 bases off J, with a span of 7 bases between the germline ends. From the cysteine through the phenylalanine, the CDR3 covers 12 amino acids. Only CDR3 DNA is held: 36 bases, read in frame from base 1.